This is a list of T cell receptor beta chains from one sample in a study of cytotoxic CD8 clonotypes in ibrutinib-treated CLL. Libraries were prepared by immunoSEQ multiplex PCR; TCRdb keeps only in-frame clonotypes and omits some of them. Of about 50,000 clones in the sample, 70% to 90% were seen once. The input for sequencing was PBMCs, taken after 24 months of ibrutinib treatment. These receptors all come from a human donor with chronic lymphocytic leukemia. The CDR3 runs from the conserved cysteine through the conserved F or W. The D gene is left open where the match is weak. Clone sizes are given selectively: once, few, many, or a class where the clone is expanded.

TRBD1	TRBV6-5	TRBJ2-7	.	TGTGCCAGCAAAGGGACAGGGGGTCTCTACGAGCAGTACTTC	CASKGTGGLYEQYF
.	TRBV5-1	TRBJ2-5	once	TGCGCCAGCAGCCGGGGACAGGTATCATTAGCGGGAGAGGCGATTCAAGAGACCCAGTACTTC	CASSRGQVSLAGEAIQETQYF
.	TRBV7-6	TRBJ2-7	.	TGTGCCAGCAGCCCGAGGGGGTTGCCTCTCGAGCAGTACTTC	CASSPRGLPLEQYF
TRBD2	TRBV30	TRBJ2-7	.	TGTGCCTGGAGTCCGCGGACTAGCCGAGCGACCTACGAGCAGTACTTC	CAWSPRTSRATYEQYF
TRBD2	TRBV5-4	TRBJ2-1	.	TGTGCCAGCAGCTTCGGGGGAGGGTTAGACTATGAGCAGTTCTTC	CASSFGGGLDYEQFF
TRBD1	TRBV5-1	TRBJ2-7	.	TGCGCCAGCAGCGCTCAACCGACAGGGCTTAATAGCTACGAGCAGTACTTC	CASSAQPTGLNSYEQYF
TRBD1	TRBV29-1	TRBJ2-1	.	TGCAGCGTTGAATCTTGGACAGGCTACAATGAGCAGTTCTTC	CSVESWTGYNEQFF
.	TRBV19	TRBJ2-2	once	TGTGCCAGTAAGGGGACAACGAACACCGGGGAGCTGTTTTTT	CASKGTTNTGELFF
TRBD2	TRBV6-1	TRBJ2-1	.	TGTGCCAGCGCGGCGGGAGCGGGCTACAATGAGCAGTTCTTC	CASAAGAGYNEQFF
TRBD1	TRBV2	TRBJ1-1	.	TGTGCCAGCAGTGGAACAGGGACAGGACTTACTGAAGCTTTCTTT	CASSGTGTGLTEAFF
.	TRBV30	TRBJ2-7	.	TGTGCCTGGAGTGGAAACTACGAGCAGTACTTC	CAWSGNYEQYF
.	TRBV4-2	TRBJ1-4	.	TGTGCCAGCAGCCAAGAAGGGCAAAGGGCGGGAGGTAAACTGTTTTTT	CASSQEGQRAGGKLFF
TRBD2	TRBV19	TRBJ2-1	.	TGTGCCAGTAGTCTAGCGGGACGAGGTAATGAGCAGTTCTTC	CASSLAGRGNEQFF
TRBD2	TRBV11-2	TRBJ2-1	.	TGTGCCAGCAGCTCTAGCGGGAGTCGCTACAATGAGCAGTTCTTC	CASSSSGSRYNEQFF
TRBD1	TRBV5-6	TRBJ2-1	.	TGTGCCAGCAGCTTGGAGGGACAGGGTAATTACAATGAGCAGTTCTTC	CASSLEGQGNYNEQFF
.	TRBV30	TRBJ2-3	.	TGTGCCTGGAGTGTAGCGGTTTTCACAGATACGCAGTATTTT	CAWSVAVFTDTQYF
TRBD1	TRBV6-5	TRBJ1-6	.	TGTGCCAGCGGGACAGAGTATAATTCACCCCTCCACTTT	CASGTEYNSPLHF
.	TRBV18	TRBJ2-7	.	TGTGCCAGCTCACCCGACAGTCGGGAGCAGTACTTC	CASSPDSREQYF
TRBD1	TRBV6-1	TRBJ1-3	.	TGTGCCAGCAGTGAAGGTGGGACAGGCGGAAACACCATATATTTT	CASSEGGTGGNTIYF
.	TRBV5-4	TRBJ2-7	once	TGTGCCAGCAGCTTGGCCGGCGGGGACGAGCAGTACTTC	CASSLAGGDEQYF
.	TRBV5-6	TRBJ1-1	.	TGTGCCAGCAGCCGCATGAACACTGAAGCTTTCTTT	CASSRMNTEAFF
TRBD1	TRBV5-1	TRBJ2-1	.	TGCGCCAGCAGCGCTGCAGGGGGCTCCTACAATGAGCAGTTCTTC	CASSAAGGSYNEQFF
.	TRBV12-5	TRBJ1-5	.	TGTGCTAGTGGTTTGGAGGATAGGAGCAATCAGCCCCAGCATTTT	CASGLEDRSNQPQHF
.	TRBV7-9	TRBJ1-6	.	TGTGCCAGCAGCTTAGACAGCTCCTATAATTCACCCCTCCACTTT	CASSLDSSYNSPLHF
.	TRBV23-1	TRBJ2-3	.	TGCGCCAGCAGTCAACATGGCACAGATACGCAGTATTTT	CASSQHGTDTQYF
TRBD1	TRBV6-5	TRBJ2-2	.	TGTGCCAGCAAACCAGGGGGCGGCGTCACCGGGGAGCTGTTTTTT	CASKPGGGVTGELFF
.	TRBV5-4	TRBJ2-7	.	TGTGCCAGCAGCTTGGGACAGGTGCCTTTCGAGCAGTACTTC	CASSLGQVPFEQYF
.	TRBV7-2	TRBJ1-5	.	TGTGCCAGCAGCTTGAACAGGCCGTCGGGAACCCAGCATTTT	CASSLNRPSGTQHF
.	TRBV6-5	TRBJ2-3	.	TGTGCCAGCAGTTCTAGTCGGAAGGGAGATACGCAGTATTTT	CASSSSRKGDTQYF
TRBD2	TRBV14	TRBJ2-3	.	TGTGCCAGCAGCCGGACTAGCGTAGCAGATACGCAGTATTTT	CASSRTSVADTQYF
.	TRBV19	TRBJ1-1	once	TGTGCCAGTAGTATAGCTGGGACATTACTGAACACTGAAGCTTTCTTT	CASSIAGTLLNTEAFF
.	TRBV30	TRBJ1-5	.	TGTGCCTCGACCGGTGAGTCCTCGGTCGGTCAGCCCCAGCATTTT	CASTGESSVGQPQHF
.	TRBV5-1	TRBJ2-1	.	TGCGCCAGCAGCAAGGATGGGGATAGCTCCTACAATGAGCAGTTCTTC	CASSKDGDSSYNEQFF
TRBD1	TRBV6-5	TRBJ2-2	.	TGTGCCAGCACCTCGCCAGGGGGCGACACCGGGGAGCTGTTTTTT	CASTSPGGDTGELFF
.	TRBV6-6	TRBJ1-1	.	TGTGCCAGCAGTTATGGGGACACTGAAGCTTTCTTT	CASSYGDTEAFF
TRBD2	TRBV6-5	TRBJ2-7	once	TGTGCCAGCAGAAAAAATAGCGGGAGCTCCTACGAGCAGTACTTC	CASRKNSGSSYEQYF
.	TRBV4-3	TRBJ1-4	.	TGCGCCAGCAGCCAAGATAATCTCGGGGGGAGAGAAAAACTGTTTTTT	CASSQDNLGGREKLFF